The T cell receptor beta chain described here comes from a study of cytomegalovirus exposure and HLA in healthy donors. About this clone: The antigen is unknown.

The PCR ran on 60 Vbeta and 13 Jbeta primers. Sequencing was performed with immunoSEQ multiplex PCR; in TCRdb, only in-frame clones are kept and a portion is missing. The sample shows about 150,000 clones, about 82% of them seen only once. Looked up from germline, CDR1 is SGHDT and CDR2 is YYEEEE. The CDR3 runs to 15 residues. Trimming took 3 bases from V and 2 from J; bases not matched to a gene: 5. General study findings and limits: Most TCR sequences were seen very rarely across donors, but some public TCRs occurred in many. The study flagged about 150 TCR beta chains as cytomegalovirus-associated.

The V gene is TRBV5-6, the J gene TRBJ2-1; 7 positions agree with TRBD2. The sequence came from a male donor in good health and CMV-seronegative. The sample comprised PBMCs. CDR3 loop: CASSSPLAAYNEQFF. In DNA form, the CDR3 reads TGTGCCAGCAGCTCGCCCCTAGCGGCCTACAATGAGCAGTTCTTC.